These 20 T cell receptor beta chains were all obtained from the same sample, sequenced in a study of CD8 T cells in ankylosing spondylitis. TCRdb redid the calling of the 5' RACE reads with MiXCR, one entry per CDR3 protein. The repertoire includes about 89,000 distinct CDR3 sequences, around 26% of them detected once, and around 56% sits in the top ten. The sample taken for sequencing was blood, either unsorted or a sorted T cell fraction (not recorded which). The origin of the receptors is a male donor with ankylosing spondylitis or in good health (not recorded which).

Note on this clonotype: Mismatch with germline at one junction end may stem from a read error. The chain is built from TRBV19 and TRBJ2-1, with D maybe TRBD2 (6 bases). The CDR3 consists of 15 residues. Germline V gene lookup returns CDR1 LNHDA and CDR2 SQIVND (reference sequence). CDR3: CVSSTSEAGYNEQFF. The DNA for the CDR3 is TGTGTCAGTAGTACCTCAGAGGCGGGGTACAATGAGCAGTTCTTC.

This clonotype has only a few counts. The chain couples TRBV29-1 to TRBJ2-3; D is uncertain. CDR1 SQVTM and CDR2 ANQGSEA come from the germline V gene. This CDR3 has 13 amino acids. The V gene lost 5 bases and the J gene lost 2 bases, with 11 bases spanning the gap. DNA for the CDR3: TGCAGCGTTCTCCCCCAGACCACAGATACGCAGTATTTT. Encoded protein: CSVLPQTTDTQYF.

The CDR3 DNA is TGTGCCAGCAGCTTGTCCGACAGATACGAGCAGTACTTC. Translating gives CASSLSDRYEQYF. This chain links TRBV7-9 with TRBJ2-7, with a tentative D call TRBD1 (5 bases). Per germline, CDR1 SEHNR and CDR2 FQNEAQ (reference sequence). V was clipped by 3 bases and J by 4 bases, with 10 bases between them. The CDR3 runs to 13 residues. The full variable domain, its missing parts supplied by reference TRBV7-9 and TRBJ2-7, is DTGVSQNPRHKITKRGQNVTFRCDPISEHNRLYWYRQTLGQGPEFLTYFQNEAQLEKSRLLSDRFSAERPKGSFSTLEIQRTEQGDSAMYLCASSLSDRYEQYFGPGTRLTVT.

This clonotype was counted between two and nine times. The rearrangement links TRBV7-6 to TRBJ2-1; possible D gene TRBD1, 5 bases. Trimming took off 4 bases at V and 10 bases at J, with 8 bases between the two ends. CDR3 length: 11 residues. Germline V gives CDR1 SGHVS, CDR2 FNYEAQ. CDR3 amino acids: CASSSPGEQFF. In nucleotides, the CDR3 is TGTGCCAGCAGCTCCCCAGGGGAGCAGTTCTTC. Combining the CDR3 with reference TRBV7-6 and TRBJ2-1 gives the whole variable domain GAGVSQSPRYKVTKRGQDVALRCDPISGHVSLYWYRQALGQGPEFLTYFNYEAQQDKSGLPNDRFSAERPEGSISTLTIQRTEQRDSAMYRCASSSPGEQFFGPGTRLTVL.

This clonotype was found a few times. The chain is built from TRBV3-1 and TRBJ1-1; D unclear. This CDR3 region has 13 residues. Germline V gene sequence: CDR1 LGHDT, CDR2 YNNKEL (reference sequence). The V gene lost 3 bases and the J gene lost 7 bases, with 12 bases spanning the gap. DNA of the CDR3: TGTGCCAGCAGCCAGGTATCCGAGAGTGAAGCTTTCTTT. Residues: CASSQVSESEAFF.

V is TRBV7-9 and J is TRBJ2-1; D gene uncertain. The CDR3 runs to 13 residues. V was shortened by 2 bases and J by 6 bases, with 8 bases between the two germline ends. Germline CDR1 SEHNR, CDR2 FQNEAQ (reference sequence). DNA for the CDR3: TGTGCCAGCAGCTTACTAGTCCCCAATGAGCAGTTCTTC. Encoded protein: CASSLLVPNEQFF.

This clonotype showed up just once. The J gene is TRBJ1-1, the V gene TRBV5-6, with D uncertain. Germline values: CDR1 SGHDT, CDR2 YYEEEE. Trimming left V 5 bases short and J 0 bases short, with 8 bases between. The CDR3 totals 13 residues. This CDR3 reads CASRRTVNTEAFF. In nucleotides, the CDR3 is TGTGCCAGCAGGCGGACGGTGAACACTGAAGCTTTCTTT.

This clonotype has a handful of counts. J is TRBJ2-1 and V is TRBV20-1; tentatively, D is TRBD2 (6 bases). Germline assignment: CDR1 DFQATT and CDR2 SNEGSKA (reference sequence). The CDR3 loop spans 15 amino acids. V lost 6 bases to trimming and J lost 10 bases, with 25 bases between them. The DNA of the CDR3 is TGCAGTGCCCGGCGGGATGGTATCCACTATACGGAGCAGTTCTTC. Translating it yields CSARRDGIHYTEQFF.

This clonotype has more than one count but fewer than ten. The V call is TRBV5-1, the J call TRBJ2-5; 9 nucleotides match TRBD2. The germline gives CDR1 SGHRS, CDR2 YFSETQ. The length of the CDR3 is 16 residues. After removal of 0 bases from V and 4 bases from J, the junction contained 7 bases not matched to a gene. CDR3 coding DNA: TGCGCCAGCAGCTTGGGGGCTAGCGGGGATGGAGAGACCCAGTACTTC. Protein product: CASSLGASGDGETQYF.

The rearrangement uses TRBV2 and TRBJ2-2, with D unclear. The CDR3 is 14 amino acids. Trimming left V 7 bases short and J 0 bases short, with 9 bases between. Germline V gives CDR1 SNHLY, CDR2 FYNNEI. The CDR3 coding sequence is TGTGCCAGCATAAAAGACGCGAACACCGGGGAGCTGTTTTTT. Encoded protein: CASIKDANTGELFF.

This clonotype was seen a few times. The chain employs TRBV27 and TRBJ2-7; D gene unclear. The CDR3 has 13 amino acids. Germline CDR1 reads MNHEY; CDR2 reads SMNVEV (reference sequence). Deletions cut 0 bases from V and 0 bases from J, with 3 bases between. The CDR3 DNA sequence: TGTGCCAGCAGTTTATCGGACTCCTACGAGCAGTACTTC. Residues: CASSLSDSYEQYF.

The V and J genes are TRBV5-1 and TRBJ1-1; TRBD1 agrees at 9 bases. The CDR3 spans 15 residues. Germline V gene sequence: CDR1 SGHRS, CDR2 YFSETQ. Unmatched junction bases numbered 10, after V lost 2 bases and J lost 8 bases. CDR3 nucleotides: TGCGCCAGCAGCTTCGCCCCGGACAGGGGTCAAGAAGCTTTCTTT. This gives the protein CASSFAPDRGQEAFF. Full variable domain (outside the CDR3, taken from reference TRBV5-1 and TRBJ1-1): KAGVTQTPRYLIKTRGQQVTLSCSPISGHRSVSWYQQTPGQGLQFLFEYFSETQRNKGNFPGRFSGRQFSNSRSEMNVSTLELGDSALYLCASSFAPDRGQEAFFGQGTRLTVV.

The CDR3 sequence: CSVGTGFQETQYF. The CDR3 DNA sequence: TGCAGCGTTGGCACAGGGTTCCAAGAGACCCAGTACTTC. V and J are TRBV29-1 and TRBJ2-5, with D possibly matching TRBD1 (6 bases). The CDR3 loop spans 13 amino acids. Trimming shortened V by 4 bases and J by 1 base, and 10 bases separated the two germline ends. Germline V gives CDR1 SQVTM, CDR2 ANQGSEA.

This clonotype occurred a few times. The chain joins TRBV20-1 to TRBJ2-3, with 12 bases lining up with TRBD2. With 6 bases clipped from V and 4 bases from J, the junction kept 5 bases outside the gene matches. The CDR3 has 14 amino acids. Germline V CDR1 and CDR2: DFQATT, SNEGSKA (reference sequence). The CDR3 sequence is CSATLAGGPDTQYF. The CDR3, as DNA: TGCAGTGCAACACTAGCGGGGGGACCAGATACGCAGTATTTT.

The rearrangement joins TRBV5-1 to TRBJ2-1; 13 nucleotides line up with TRBD2. The CDR3 loop spans 15 amino acids. With V trimmed by 0 bases and J by 10 bases, 4 bases remained unmatched. Germline loops: CDR1 SGHRS, CDR2 YFSETQ. CDR3 loop: CASSLAPTSGREQFF. The CDR3 DNA follows: TGCGCCAGCAGCTTGGCCCCGACTAGCGGGAGGGAGCAGTTCTTC.

The chain links TRBV5-1 to TRBJ2-5; possibly TRBD2 for D (6 bases). Germline lookup yields CDR1 SGHRS and CDR2 YFSETQ. The CDR3 totals 15 residues. Trimming stripped 7 bases from V and 4 bases from J, with 20 bases between. The CDR3 sequence is CASGFPWGERETQYF. As DNA, the CDR3 is TGCGCCAGCGGATTCCCTTGGGGGGAGCGAGAGACCCAGTACTTC.

This clonotype has only a few counts. J is TRBJ2-3 and V is TRBV25-1; D not certain. The V end lost 2 bases, the J end lost 8 bases, and 11 bases lay between the germline ends. The V gene's germline CDR1 is MGHDK and CDR2 SYGVNS. CDR3 length: 13 amino acids. The CDR3 nucleotides are TGTGCCAGCAGTGAAGTCGACATCGGTACGCAGTATTTT. This codes for CASSEVDIGTQYF. Together with reference TRBV25-1 and TRBJ2-3, the CDR3 gives the full variable domain: EADIYQTPRYLVIGTGKKITLECSQTMGHDKMYWYQQDPGMELHLIHYSYGVNSTEKGDLSSESTVSRIRTEHFPLTLESARPSHTSQYLCASSEVDIGTQYFGPGTRLTVL.

In nucleotides, the CDR3 is TGTGCCAGCAGCCAAGGCACGGGAGAGGGCACAGATACGCAGTATTTT. It specifies CASSQGTGEGTDTQYF. The chain recombines TRBV4-2 with TRBJ2-3; D perhaps matches TRBD2 (6 bases). V dropped 1 base and J dropped 1 base, with 12 bases sitting between them. This CDR3 contains 16 residues. Germline CDR1 and CDR2: LGHNA and YNFKEQ.

The chain uses TRBV5-1 and TRBJ1-2; a possible D gene is TRBD1 (6 bases). V was clipped by 0 bases and J by 7 bases, with 13 bases between them. This CDR3 is 14 amino acids long. Germline-derived CDR1 and CDR2 are SGHRS and YFSETQ. The CDR3 sequence is CASSLAQGLGGYTF. As DNA, the CDR3 is TGCGCCAGCAGCTTGGCGCAGGGGTTAGGTGGCTACACCTTC.

This chain connects TRBV5-1 to TRBJ1-1; tentative D call: TRBD1 (5 bases). Trimming shortened V by 6 bases and J by 4 bases, and 16 bases separated the two germline ends. The germline gives CDR1 SGHRS, CDR2 YFSETQ. This CDR3 has 14 amino acids. The CDR3: CASNSGGVGTEAFF. CDR3 coding DNA: TGCGCCAGCAACTCCGGGGGGGTGGGCACTGAAGCTTTCTTT.